This TCR beta chain is drawn from a study of T cell responses to AZD1222 COVID-19 vaccine (dated by TCRdb to the early 2020s). As for the study more broadly: TCR sequencing covered over 230 trial participants: about 210 given two doses of AZD1222 and 26 given two doses of MenACWY control vaccine. Trial participants were enrolled into age subgroups of 18-55, 56-69 and 70-plus years, which contained about 150, 28 and 57 TCR-sequenced participants, respectively.

The investigation overall reported the following: In the small 56-69-year group, the increase in depth fell short of significance, most likely because of low power. Participants were mostly white British and included more females than males, and it was suggested by the authors that clonal diversity may have been underestimated. The vaccine-associated CD4 TCRs covered the entire spike protein, and the dominant responses fell in regions 160-218 and 743-854. Conclusions about previously exposed vaccinees are limited, since just a handful of AZD1222 recipients were seropositive for SARS-CoV-2 at baseline. After two AZD1222 doses, spike-specific TCR breadth and depth were significantly higher than at day 0 and than in MenACWY recipients. No day 14 peak-response samples were available, so repertoires were characterized only after the peak T cell response. Reportedly, close to half of the unique spike-specific TCRs recognized epitopes lying outside the regions that are mutated in the B.1.351 and B.1.1.7 variants.

The time point label of this sample denotes: about 28 days (+/-7) after the second vaccine dose. AZD1222 recipients whose second dose came at about 4 weeks and those whose second dose came at about 12 weeks were combined into one group, since spike-specific TCR depth and breadth did not differ between the two schedules. Vaccinee samples came from UK trials COV001 and COV002, including a single-blind randomized controlled phase 2/3 trial of AZD1222 (ChAdOx1 nCoV-19) in healthy adults. Trial participant PBMC samples were collected at day 0 and day 28 after the second dose for TCRbeta chain sequencing. Trimming leaves V shorter by 7 bases and J shorter by 1 base, with the junction holding 3 bases beyond the gene matches. The germline V gene gives CDR1 as MGHRA and CDR2 as YSYEKL. Its CDR3 holds 14 amino acids, cysteine through phenylalanine. The sequence is cut down to CDR3 DNA, 42 bases in frame from base 1.

The CDR3 regions of human TCRbeta chains were analyzed by immunosequencing. In the authors' own workflow: Repertoire TCRs were checked for matches against a reference library of SARS-CoV-2-specific TCRs that had been generated using the MIRA antigen-specificity platform. Breadth was defined as the fraction of unique TCRs that were SARS-CoV-2-associated. Depth was defined as the fraction of total T cells that were SARS-CoV-2-associated. Using the MIRA data, every spike-specific TCR was mapped to the spike region that the TCR reacted to and assigned to either a CD4 or a CD8 class. Log10-transformed breadth and depth values were compared by one-way ANOVA with Sidak's multiple comparisons tests. The immuneACCESS repertoire file appears here via TCRdb, limited to in-frame rearrangements. These files lack a portion of the clones; in checked studies, under half of the deficit traces to unresolved V genes, and the cause of the others is not known. D and trimming were read from the DNA, whereas the V and J calls and clone size are those reported in that table. In this sample the table shows roughly 180,000 clones, 80% to 95% of which occur a single time. The ten largest clones capture approximately 3.4% of the sample.

With respect to this clone: Its antigen has not been determined. There are no base qualities to consult, and no much larger clone falls within one base.

This specimen was peripheral blood, taken 28 days after the second AZD1222 dose. This receptor chain uses TRBV4-1 and TRBJ2-1, and 8 junctional nucleotides match TRBD2. This TCR was sampled from an adult who received the AZD1222 COVID-19 vaccine. The CDR3 sequence is CASNPSGSYNEQFF. The DNA reads as follows: TGCGCCAGCAACCCTAGCGGGTCCTACAATGAGCAGTTCTTC.